One T cell receptor (beta chain) is described in this entry. Deletions cut 3 bases from V and 7 bases from J, with 12 bases between. This CDR3 is 13 amino acids long. Germline loops: CDR1 SNHLY, CDR2 FYNNEI. This specimen belongs to a study of blood T cell repertoires in COVID-19. In the study overall: Spain, Italy and the United States supplied samples that represented acute and convalescent COVID-19. Sources were T cells, B-cell-depleted T cells, or PBMCs; the material itself was cDNA or gDNA.

In the original processing: Quantification of nucleated cells was approximated via reference gene primer amplification. Libraries were prepared by immunoSEQ multiplex PCR; TCRdb keeps only in-frame clonotypes and omits some of them. V and J calls and clone size are as listed in that table; D and trimming were resolved from the DNA. The table records just under 80,000 clones, 80% of them present only once. The sample comprised peripheral blood. The chain combines TRBV2 with TRBJ1-2, with a weak D call TRBD1 (6 bases). The receptor's source is a woman in her sixties or seventies with acute or convalescent COVID-19. The CDR3 here is CASSDGQGPGYTF. CDR3 sequence (DNA): TGTGCCAGCAGTGACGGGCAGGGGCCTGGCTACACCTTC.